The 8 T cell receptor beta chains below all came from one sample that was sequenced in a study of response to subunit inactivated influenza vaccine. TCRdb independently ran MiXCR on the RT-PCR reads; one entry per CDR3 protein. Here the sample spans around 760,000 distinct CDR3 sequences, over 11% being singletons. This material consisted of PBMCs from blood, taken around 15 days before vaccination. The receptors shown here come from a man in his forties or fifties who received an inactivated influenza vaccine.

The chain recombines TRBV6-1 with TRBJ2-7; 8 positions match TRBD2. The CDR3 sequence is 15 residues long. Trimming at V came to 5 bases and at J to 0 bases, leaving 6 bases not matched to a gene. Germline CDR1 and CDR2: MNHNS and SASEGT. The CDR3 DNA reads as TGTGCCAGCAGTCCCCCTGGGACTAGCTCCTACGAGCAGTACTTC. This gives the protein CASSPPGTSSYEQYF.

This clonotype turned up a few times. The V and J genes are TRBV4-2 and TRBJ2-1; 12 bases are a match to TRBD2. The J segment lost 8 bases and the V segment lost 2 bases, leaving 4 bases of the junction unmatched. The CDR3 extends over 15 amino acids. The germline V gene has CDR1 LGHNA and CDR2 YNFKEQ. Here the CDR3 reads CASSQRLAGADEQFF. DNA for the CDR3: TGTGCCAGCAGCCAAAGACTAGCGGGAGCGGATGAGCAGTTCTTC.

This clonotype has only one observation. The chain couples TRBV29-1 to TRBJ2-3; possibly TRBD2 for D (6 bases). V lost 5 bases, J lost 0 bases, and 9 bases lay in between. Germline CDR1 reads SQVTM; CDR2 reads ANQGSEA. CDR3 size: 13 residues. CDR3 protein: CSVRGTSTDTQYF. Here the CDR3 DNA reads TGCAGCGTTCGAGGGACTAGCACAGATACGCAGTATTTT.

This chain joins TRBV30 and TRBJ2-1; TRBD1 aligns across 7 bases. This CDR3 has 15 residues. The V gene's germline CDR1 is GTSNPN and CDR2 SVGIG (reference sequence). Trimming removed 4 bases from V and 3 bases from J; junction bases left unmatched: 9. The CDR3 sequence: CAWKLGGQDYNEQFF. The CDR3 DNA is TGTGCCTGGAAGTTAGGTGGACAGGACTACAATGAGCAGTTCTTC.

There are many counts of this clonotype. This chain connects TRBV12-3 or TRBV12-4 to TRBJ1-2, with 8 bases identical to TRBD1. This CDR3 has 14 amino acids. V lost 7 bases, J lost 4 bases, and 8 bases stayed unmatched. The DNA for the CDR3 is TGTGCCAGCACTCTGACAGGGGTGGTCTATGGCTACACCTTC. Its translation is CASTLTGVVYGYTF.

The table lists this clonotype with a few counts. The rearrangement links TRBV6-4 to TRBJ2-1, with TRBD2 matching over 8 bases. Germline values: CDR1 MRHNA, CDR2 SNTAGT. The V and J ends lost 2 bases and 6 bases, in that order; junction bases with no gene match: 12. CDR3 length: 17 amino acids. CDR3: CASSDRTGRANPNEQFF. In nucleotides, the CDR3 is TGTGCCAGCAGTGACCGGACCGGGAGGGCCAATCCCAATGAGCAGTTCTTC.

This clonotype turned up a few times. This sequence joins TRBV5-1 and TRBJ2-1; 10 nucleotides align to TRBD2. CDR1 and CDR2 (germline): SGHRS, YFSETQ. The CDR3 runs to 19 residues. With V trimmed by 0 bases and J by 4 bases, 13 bases remained unmatched. As DNA, the CDR3 is TGCGCCAGCAGCTTGGTGTTAGCGGGGGGCCTTGGAATGTACAATGAGCAGTTCTTC. Translating gives CASSLVLAGGLGMYNEQFF.

This clonotype has only a few counts. The rearrangement uses TRBV20-1 and TRBJ2-1; 9 bases are a match to TRBD2. V trimming: 2 bases; J trimming: 8 bases; junction bases outside the gene matches: 10. The CDR3 loop spans 15 amino acids. CDR1 is DFQATT and CDR2 is SNEGSKA in the germline V gene (reference sequence). This CDR3 reads CSARWVGSGSDEQFF. CDR3 bases: TGCAGTGCTAGATGGGTAGGTAGCGGGAGCGATGAGCAGTTCTTC.